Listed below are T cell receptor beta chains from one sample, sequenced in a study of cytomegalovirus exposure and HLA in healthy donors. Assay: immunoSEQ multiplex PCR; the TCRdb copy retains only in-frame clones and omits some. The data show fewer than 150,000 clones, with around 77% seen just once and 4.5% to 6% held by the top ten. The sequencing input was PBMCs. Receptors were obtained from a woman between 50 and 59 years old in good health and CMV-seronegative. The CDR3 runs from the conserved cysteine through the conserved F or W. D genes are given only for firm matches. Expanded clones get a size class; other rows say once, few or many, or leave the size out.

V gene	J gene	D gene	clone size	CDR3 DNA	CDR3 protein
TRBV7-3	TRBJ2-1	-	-	TGTGCCAGCAGCTTGGGACTTTGGGGGGTGCAGTTCTTC	CASSLGLWGVQFF
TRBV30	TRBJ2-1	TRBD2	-	TGTGCCTGGAGTGGAAACAAAAGGACTAGGCGCTCCTACAATGAGCAGTTCTTC	CAWSGNKRTRRSYNEQFF
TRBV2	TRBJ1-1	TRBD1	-	TGTGCCAGCAGCGCGGACAGGGGGCGATTTGAAGCTTTCTTT	CASSADRGRFEAFF
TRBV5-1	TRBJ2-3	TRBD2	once	TGCGCCAGCAGCTCTTCGACTAGCGGGGGGGCCAGGGGTACGCAGTATTTT	CASSSSTSGGARGTQYF
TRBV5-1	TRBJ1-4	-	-	TGCGCCAGCAGCTTCCAGGGTGATGAAAAACTGTTTTTT	CASSFQGDEKLFF
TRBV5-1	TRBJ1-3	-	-	TGCGCCAGCAGCTTGTTGTCCGGGGGTGACACCATATATTTT	CASSLLSGGDTIYF
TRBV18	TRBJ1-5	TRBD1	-	TGTGCCAGCTCACCGACAGGGGATGATCAGCCCCAGCATTTT	CASSPTGDDQPQHF
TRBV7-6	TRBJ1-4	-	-	TGTGCCAGCAGCTTAGGTCCGGGACACCCTAATGAAAAACTGTTTTTT	CASSLGPGHPNEKLFF
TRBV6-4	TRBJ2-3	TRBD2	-	TGTGCCAGCAGTGACTCCTCTAGCGGGGGAGGCACAGATACGCAGTATTTT	CASSDSSSGGGTDTQYF
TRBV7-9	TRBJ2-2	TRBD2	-	TGTGCCAGCAGCCCGGGACTAGCGTACACCGGGGAGCTGTTTTTT	CASSPGLAYTGELFF
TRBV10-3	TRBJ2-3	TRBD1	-	TGTGCCACCCGGACAGGGGGGAACACAGATACGCAGTATTTT	CATRTGGNTDTQYF
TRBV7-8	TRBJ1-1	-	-	TGTGCCAGCAGCTTACGGACATCCCTCATGAACACTGAAGCTTTCTTT	CASSLRTSLMNTEAFF
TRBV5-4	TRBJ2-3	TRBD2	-	TGTGCCAGCAGCCGGACTAGCGGGGGGGAGACAGATACGCAGTATTTT	CASSRTSGGETDTQYF
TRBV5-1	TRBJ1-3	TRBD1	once	TGCGCCAGCAGCCTGTCCGTGGGACAGGGTGTTGGATCTGGAAACACCATATATTTT	CASSLSVGQGVGSGNTIYF
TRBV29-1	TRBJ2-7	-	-	TGCAGCGTTGTGTTGGCGGGCGACGAGCAGTACTTC	CSVVLAGDEQYF
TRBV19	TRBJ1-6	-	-	TGTGCCAGCAGGGGTATGGGGAGCTCCTATAATTCACCCCTCCACTTT	CASRGMGSSYNSPLHF
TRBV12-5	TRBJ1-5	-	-	TGTGCTAGTGCCCAGGGAAATCAGCCCCAGCATTTT	CASAQGNQPQHF
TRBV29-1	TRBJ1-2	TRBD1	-	TGCAGCGCCGCGGGACAGCCTAACTATGGCTACACCTTC	CSAAGQPNYGYTF
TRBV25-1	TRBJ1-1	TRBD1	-	TGTGCCAGCAGTGGACAGGGGAACACTGAAGCTTTCTTT	CASSGQGNTEAFF
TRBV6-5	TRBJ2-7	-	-	TGTGCCACCCGGGGTGACCCCTACGAGCAGTACTTC	CATRGDPYEQYF
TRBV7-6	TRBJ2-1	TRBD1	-	TGTGCCAGCAGCTTAGATCGGACAGGGACTAATGAGCAGTTCTTC	CASSLDRTGTNEQFF
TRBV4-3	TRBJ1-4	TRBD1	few	TGCGCCAGCAGCAAGACAGGGGGCTCTGGGGAAAAACTGTTTTTT	CASSKTGGSGEKLFF
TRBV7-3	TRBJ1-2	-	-	TGTGCCAGCAGCCCCGGTGGGGCTGGAGGCTACACCTTC	CASSPGGAGGYTF
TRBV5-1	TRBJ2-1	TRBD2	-	TGCGCCAGCAGCTTGGTTCTAGCGGGGGGACAAAATGAGCAGTTCTTC	CASSLVLAGGQNEQFF
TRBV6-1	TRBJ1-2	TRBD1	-	TGTGCCAGCAGTCACGGGACAGGGGATGGCTACACCTTC	CASSHGTGDGYTF
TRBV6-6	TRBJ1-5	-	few	TGTGCCAGCGGTCCGGGGAATAGCAATCAGCCCCAGCATTTT	CASGPGNSNQPQHF
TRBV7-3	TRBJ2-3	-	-	TGTGCCAGCAGCTTAGCGGGTGGGGCAGATACGCAGTATTTT	CASSLAGGADTQYF
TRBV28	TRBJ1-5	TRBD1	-	TGTGCCAGCAGTTCCCAGGGGGCGCATCAGCCCCAGCATTTT	CASSSQGAHQPQHF
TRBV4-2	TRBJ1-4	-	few	TGTGCCAGCAGCCAAGATTGGGGCGAAAAACTGTTTTTT	CASSQDWGEKLFF
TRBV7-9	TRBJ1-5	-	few	TGTGCCAGCAGCTTAGGGACAGCCAATCAGCCCCAGCATTTT	CASSLGTANQPQHF
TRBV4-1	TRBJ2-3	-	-	TGCGCCAGCAGCCAAGAACTAACGGGGTCGGATACGCAGTATTTT	CASSQELTGSDTQYF
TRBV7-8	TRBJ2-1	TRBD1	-	TGTGCCAGCAGCTTAGTCCCAGGGGGCTCCTACAATGAGCAGTTCTTC	CASSLVPGGSYNEQFF
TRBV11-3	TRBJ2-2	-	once	TGTGCCAGCAGCTTAGATCGGTGGGGGCCGGGCACCGGGGAGCTGTTTTTT	CASSLDRWGPGTGELFF
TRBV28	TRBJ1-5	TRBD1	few	TGTGCCGCCGGGACAGGGGGCAATCAGCCCCAGCATTTT	CAAGTGGNQPQHF
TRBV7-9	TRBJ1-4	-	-	TGTGCCAGCAGCCTCGGACAGATGAGGTTTGAAAAACTGTTTTTT	CASSLGQMRFEKLFF
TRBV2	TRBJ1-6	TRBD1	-	TGTGCCAGCAGTCTCCGGGACAGGGGGAACTCACCCCTCCACTTT	CASSLRDRGNSPLHF
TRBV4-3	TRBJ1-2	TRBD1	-	TGCGCCAGCAGTCCGGACAGGGCGGATGGCTACACCTTC	CASSPDRADGYTF
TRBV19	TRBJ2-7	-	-	TGTGCCAGTAGTATTATCGGGGACTACGAGCAGTACTTC	CASSIIGDYEQYF
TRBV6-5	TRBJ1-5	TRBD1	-	TGTGCCAGCACCCCGACAGGGGGCGATCAGCCCCAGCATTTT	CASTPTGGDQPQHF
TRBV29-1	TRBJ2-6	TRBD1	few	TGCAGCGTTGATACCGGGACAGGGGGTACTCTCTCTGGGGCCAACGTCCTGACTTTC	CSVDTGTGGTLSGANVLTF
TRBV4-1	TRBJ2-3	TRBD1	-	TGCGCCAGCAGCCGAGGGACAGGGGTCCTCACCACAGATACGCAGTATTTT	CASSRGTGVLTTDTQYF
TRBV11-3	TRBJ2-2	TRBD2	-	TGTGCCAGCCAAATAAGGACTAGCGGCGCCGGGGAGCTGTTTTTT	CASQIRTSGAGELFF
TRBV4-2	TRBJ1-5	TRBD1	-	TGTGCCAGCAGCCAAGATTTAACAGGACAGGGGTTTATCGGCAATCAGCCCCAGCATTTT	CASSQDLTGQGFIGNQPQHF
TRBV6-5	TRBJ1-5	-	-	TGTGCCAGCAGTTACGGGGGGGACTCAGCCCAGCATTTT	CASSYGGDSAQHF
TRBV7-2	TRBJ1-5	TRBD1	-	TGTGCCAGCAGCTTAGCTCCGACAGGGGCGGGTCAGCCCCAGCATTTT	CASSLAPTGAGQPQHF
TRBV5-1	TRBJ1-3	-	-	TGCGCCAGCAGCTTGGCCGGCGGGAGCTCTGGAAACACCATATATTTT	CASSLAGGSSGNTIYF
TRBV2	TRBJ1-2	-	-	TGTGCCAAACGACGGGGGGATGGCTACACCTTC	CAKRRGDGYTF
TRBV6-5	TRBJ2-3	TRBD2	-	TGTGCCAGCCGGCCCCCCGGGGGGTCCACAGATACGCAGTATTTT	CASRPPGGSTDTQYF
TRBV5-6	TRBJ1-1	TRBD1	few	TGTGCCAGCAGCTTTGGGACAGGGGATATGAACACTGAAGCTTTCTTT	CASSFGTGDMNTEAFF
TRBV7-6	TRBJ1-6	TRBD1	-	TGTGCCAGCAGCGAGACAGGGAATAATTCACCCCTCCACTTT	CASSETGNNSPLHF
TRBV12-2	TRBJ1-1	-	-	TGTGCAAGTCGGGGACAGGGGGTTGAAGCTTTCTTT	CASRGQGVEAFF
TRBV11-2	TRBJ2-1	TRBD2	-	TGTGCCAGCGGGGCGAGCGGGGCCTACAATGAGCAGTTCTTC	CASGASGAYNEQFF
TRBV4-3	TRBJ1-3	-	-	TGCGCCAGCAGCCAACAAGGACAGTTAGTCTCTGGAAACACCATATATTTT	CASSQQGQLVSGNTIYF
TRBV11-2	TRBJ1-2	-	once	TGTGCCAGCAGCTCTAGGGGAGGCTACACCTTC	CASSSRGGYTF
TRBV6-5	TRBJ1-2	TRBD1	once	TGTGCCAGCTCCAGAGGGACAGGGCCTTATGGCTACACCTTC	CASSRGTGPYGYTF
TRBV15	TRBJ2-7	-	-	TGTGCCACCAGCAGAGATTCCGCAGGGGCCTACGAGCAGTACTTC	CATSRDSAGAYEQYF
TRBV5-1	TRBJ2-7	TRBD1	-	TGCGCCAGCAGCCGCGGGACAGGAGCCTACGAGCAGTACTTC	CASSRGTGAYEQYF
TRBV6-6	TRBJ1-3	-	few	TGTGCCAGCAGGGATCAGACTTCTGGAAACACCATATATTTT	CASRDQTSGNTIYF
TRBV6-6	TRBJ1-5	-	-	TGTGCCAGCAGTCATTCCCAGGGCCCTAATCAGCCCCAGCATTTT	CASSHSQGPNQPQHF